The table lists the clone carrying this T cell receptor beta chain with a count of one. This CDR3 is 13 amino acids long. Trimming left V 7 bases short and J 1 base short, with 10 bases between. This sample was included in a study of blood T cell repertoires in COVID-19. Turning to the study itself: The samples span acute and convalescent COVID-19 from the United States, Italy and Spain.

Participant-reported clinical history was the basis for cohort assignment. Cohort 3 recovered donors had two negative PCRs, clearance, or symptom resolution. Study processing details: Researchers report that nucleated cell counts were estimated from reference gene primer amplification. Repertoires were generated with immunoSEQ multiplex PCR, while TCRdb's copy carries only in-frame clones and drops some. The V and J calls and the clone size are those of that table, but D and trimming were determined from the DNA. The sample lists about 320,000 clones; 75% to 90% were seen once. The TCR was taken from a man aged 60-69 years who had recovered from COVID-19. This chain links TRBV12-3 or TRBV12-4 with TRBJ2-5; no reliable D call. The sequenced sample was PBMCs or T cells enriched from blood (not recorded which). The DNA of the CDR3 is TGTGCCAGCAACAACCAGGTCCAAGAGACCCAGTACTTC. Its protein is CASNNQVQETQYF.